This T cell receptor (beta chain) was sequenced in a study of CD8 T cells in ankylosing spondylitis. With regard to this clonotype: The antigen is not known.

Study-wide points: Clones linked with disease were CD8+ and fairly uncommon in the peripheral blood. In the blood and synovial fluid of reactive arthritis, some motif variants had been previously reported. Disease-associated clones were reportedly significantly overrepresented in matched ankylosing spondylitis synovial fluid. One TCR beta motif, made up of eight or nine highly homologous variants, appeared characteristic of ankylosing spondylitis blood.

Quantitative 5'-RACE was performed with molecular barcodes, and it yielded the TCR beta libraries. In TCRdb, the 5' RACE reads were re-called with MiXCR into one record per CDR3 protein. The table lists around 490,000 distinct CDR3 sequences, over 4% of them singletons, with 3% to 4% in the top ten. V was trimmed by 8 bases and J by 4 bases, leaving 8 bases between them. CDR3 length equals 11 residues. From germline, CDR1 is MDHEN and CDR2 SYDVKM. V gene TRBV28 combines with J gene TRBJ1-2, with D unresolved. The sequence was obtained from a male donor with ankylosing spondylitis. The sample was blood, either unsorted or a sorted T cell fraction (not recorded which). The CDR3 loop is CASFVGYGYTF. The CDR3 DNA sequence: TGTGCCAGCTTCGTGGGCTATGGCTACACCTTC.